This T cell receptor (beta chain) was obtained from a study of blood T cell repertoires in COVID-19. Produced via immunoSEQ multiplex PCR; TCRdb's table is partial and in-frame only. The sample carries 310,000 or so clones, about 87% recorded once. V was pared by 0 bases and J by 5 bases, with 8 bases of the junction left unmatched. The CDR3 consists of 17 residues. Germline CDR1 is MNHEY and CDR2 is SMNVEV (reference sequence). The chain has TRBV27 and TRBJ1-5; 9 nucleotides agree with TRBD1. The sample was peripheral blood. The clonotype was recovered from a man in his 70s with acute or convalescent COVID-19. The CDR3, as DNA: TGTGCCAGCAGTTTATCGTCAGGACAGGGGAGGGATCAGCCCCAGCATTTT. It codes for CASSLSSGQGRDQPQHF.